A selection of T cell receptor beta chains follows, all from one sample in a study of blood T cell repertoires in COVID-19. Assay: immunoSEQ multiplex PCR; the TCRdb copy retains only in-frame clones and omits some. The repertoire holds 250,000 or so clones, roughly 81% seen once, with approximately 6.6% in the top ten. The material sequenced was PBMCs or T cells enriched from blood (not recorded which). The receptors derive from a woman aged 50 to 60 who had been exposed to COVID-19. Each CDR3 is given with its conserved first and last residue. D genes are given only for firm matches. Clone size is not always given. Where it is, it says once, few, many or a class for expanded clones.

V	size	J	D	length	DNA	CDR3
TRBV5-1	.	TRBJ2-2	.	15	TGCGCCAGCAGCGCCGCGGGGGCCCTACCCGGGGAGCTGTTTTTT	CASSAAGALPGELFF
TRBV28	.	TRBJ1-1	.	14	TGTGCCAGCAGTTTGGGGCCGAAGGGGACTGAAGCTTTCTTT	CASSLGPKGTEAFF
TRBV7-2	.	TRBJ2-2	.	14	TGTGCCAGCAGCTTAGCTCGGGGGACCGGGGAGCTGTTTTTT	CASSLARGTGELFF
TRBV19	few	TRBJ1-1	.	14	TGTGCCAGTACTCTGAGACGGGATAACACTGAAGCTTTCTTT	CASTLRRDNTEAFF
TRBV6-6	.	TRBJ1-4	TRBD1	14	TGTGCCAGCAGGTGGACAGGGGGCGGTGAAAAACTGTTTTTT	CASRWTGGGEKLFF
TRBV19	once	TRBJ1-1	.	15	TGTGCCAGTAGTAAAGGGGTCAGGGAAGGGACTGAAGCTTTCTTT	CASSKGVREGTEAFF
TRBV27	.	TRBJ2-2	TRBD1	15	TGTGCCAGCAACCTACAGGGGGCGGACACCGGGGAGCTGTTTTTT	CASNLQGADTGELFF
TRBV11-2	once	TRBJ1-3	.	16	TGTGCCAGCAGCCCGTTAGAGGTTCCCTCTGGAAACACCATATATTTT	CASSPLEVPSGNTIYF
TRBV7-2	few	TRBJ2-3	TRBD2	16	TGTGCCAGCAGCTTATTCGGCGGGGGGGCCTCAGATACGCAGTATTTT	CASSLFGGGASDTQYF
TRBV3-1/TRBV3-2	.	TRBJ1-1	TRBD1	16	TGTGCCAGCAGCCTCCGGACAGGGCTGGTGAACACTGAAGCTTTCTTT	CASSLRTGLVNTEAFF
TRBV27	.	TRBJ2-2	TRBD2	17	TGTGCCAGCAGTTTGGGGACTAGCGGGGGGAGAACCGGGGAGCTGTTTTTT	CASSLGTSGGRTGELFF
TRBV7-9	.	TRBJ1-1	TRBD1	14	TGTGCCAGCAGCCAATGGGACAGGGAGACTGAAGCTTTCTTT	CASSQWDRETEAFF
TRBV10-2	.	TRBJ2-1	TRBD2	15	TGCGCCAGCAGTGATCCGGGGGGGATTAGGAATGAGCAGTTCTTC	CASSDPGGIRNEQFF
TRBV12-3/TRBV12-4	.	TRBJ1-1	.	12	TGTGCCAGCAGTCCTCGGTACACTGAAGCTTTCTTT	CASSPRYTEAFF
TRBV19	once	TRBJ2-3	.	16	TGTGCCAGTAGTATAAGAGGACTAGAAGGGGGAGATACGCAGTATTTT	CASSIRGLEGGDTQYF
TRBV14	.	TRBJ1-1	.	15	TGTGCCAGCAGCCAAAGGAAGGGAGGGTACACTGAAGCTTTCTTT	CASSQRKGGYTEAFF
TRBV12-3/TRBV12-4	.	TRBJ1-1	.	13	TGTGCCAGCACCTACGGACTGCTCTATGAAGCTTTCTTT	CASTYGLLYEAFF
TRBV5-1	.	TRBJ2-7	TRBD2	13	TGCGCCAGCAGCCAGGGACTAAACTACGAGCAGTACTTC	CASSQGLNYEQYF
TRBV11-2	.	TRBJ1-4	.	17	TGTGCCAGCAGCTTAAGCCCCTCGGTCAATGGGGCTGAAAAACTGTTTTTT	CASSLSPSVNGAEKLFF
TRBV9	once	TRBJ2-7	.	13	TGTGCCAGCAGCGGGACGGGGAACTACGAGCAGTACTTC	CASSGTGNYEQYF
TRBV5-1	.	TRBJ2-5	TRBD1	15	TGCGCCAGCAGCCTGCGCCGGACAGGGTTGGAGACCCAGTACTTC	CASSLRRTGLETQYF
TRBV6-2/TRBV6-3	.	TRBJ1-2	.	13	TGTGCCAGCAGCTCCACAGGGAACTATGGCTACACCTTC	CASSSTGNYGYTF
TRBV28	.	TRBJ1-1	.	13	TGTGCCAGCAGCGGAGGCCAGGGGACTGAAGCTTTCTTT	CASSGGQGTEAFF
TRBV20-1	.	TRBJ1-4	.	13	TGCAGTGCTAGTGAGGGCACCTATGAAAAACTGTTTTTT	CSASEGTYEKLFF
TRBV5-1	few	TRBJ2-1	.	19	TGCGCCAGCAGCGGAGGTACTAGAGATTTGGCCGTCCTTATAGATGAGCAGTTCTTC	CASSGGTRDLAVLIDEQFF
TRBV15	.	TRBJ1-5	.	17	TGTGCCACCAGCAGAGCTCTCGGGGGGAATAGCAATCAGCCCCAGCATTTT	CATSRALGGNSNQPQHF
TRBV29-1	.	TRBJ1-1	.	14	TGCAGCGTTGAAGAGAACAGAATGAACACTGAAGCTTTCTTT	CSVEENRMNTEAFF
TRBV18	.	TRBJ1-5	.	13	TGTGCCAGCTCACTCGACAGCTATCAGCCCCAGCATTTT	CASSLDSYQPQHF
TRBV6-6	.	TRBJ2-7	TRBD1	15	TGTGCCAGCAGTTACCCCGGACAGGGGGTCGTCGAGCAGTACTTC	CASSYPGQGVVEQYF
TRBV30	.	TRBJ1-1	TRBD1	14	TGTGCCTGGGTTCGGGACAGTCTACTTGGGGAAGCTTTCTTT	CAWVRDSLLGEAFF
TRBV18	.	TRBJ1-1	.	15	TGTGCCAGCTCACCCTCGACAGGTGGTTACACTGAAGCTTTCTTT	CASSPSTGGYTEAFF
TRBV5-1	.	TRBJ1-1	TRBD1	14	TGCGCCAGCAGCTACAGGACAGGGTCGACTGAAGCTTTCTTT	CASSYRTGSTEAFF
TRBV6-5	few	TRBJ2-7	TRBD2	13	TGTGCCAGCACACTAGCGGGGGGGCACGAGCAGTACTTC	CASTLAGGHEQYF
TRBV5-1	once	TRBJ2-2	TRBD1	14	TGCGCCAGCAGCTTGGGACAGGGCACCGGGGAGCTGTTTTTT	CASSLGQGTGELFF
TRBV5-6	.	TRBJ2-2	.	15	TGTGCCAGCAGCTGGCTGACACCGAACACCGGGGAGCTGTTTTTT	CASSWLTPNTGELFF
TRBV5-1	.	TRBJ2-3	TRBD2	19	TGCGCCAGCAGCCCGCTTCGGACTAGCGGGGGGGGACGCACAGATACGCAGTATTTT	CASSPLRTSGGGRTDTQYF
TRBV19	.	TRBJ1-5	.	17	TGTGCCAGTAGTATAGAAGGGTCTGGCAGGGGCAATCAGCCCCAGCATTTT	CASSIEGSGRGNQPQHF
TRBV9	.	TRBJ1-1	.	13	TGTGCCAGCAGCGGGGGCTCGAACACTGAAGCTTTCTTT	CASSGGSNTEAFF
TRBV7-2	.	TRBJ1-5	TRBD1	15	TGTGCCAGCAGCCACAGACAGGGACTTGGGCAGCCCCAGCATTTT	CASSHRQGLGQPQHF
TRBV28	.	TRBJ1-4	.	17	TGTGCCAGCAGTTTAGCCAGGGTGGCCCTAACTAATGAAAAACTGTTTTTT	CASSLARVALTNEKLFF